Each of the 22 T cell receptor beta chains below was sequenced from the same sample in a study of cytomegalovirus exposure and HLA in healthy donors. In the PCR, 60 Vbeta and 13 Jbeta primers were used. Here immunoSEQ multiplex PCR was the method, and the copy in TCRdb shows in-frame clones only, minus some. There are 150,000 or so clones in the sample; around 84% occur only once, and around 3.3% lies in the top ten. The material sequenced was PBMCs. These receptors were collected from a woman in her thirties or forties in good health and CMV-seronegative.

This chain connects TRBV5-1 to TRBJ2-7; possible D gene TRBD2, 6 bases. CDR3 length equals 15 residues. V was shortened by 0 bases and J by 3 bases, with 13 bases between the two germline ends. The germline V gene encodes CDR1 SGHRS and CDR2 YFSETQ. This CDR3 reads CASSLVSGEFYEQYF. The DNA for the CDR3 is TGCGCCAGCAGCTTGGTTTCGGGGGAGTTCTACGAGCAGTACTTC.

This chain uses TRBV6-1 with TRBJ2-3; TRBD2 agrees at 7 bases. The trim removed 1 base at V and 0 bases at J, leaving 4 bases unmatched. From germline, CDR1 is MNHNS and CDR2 SASEGT. The CDR3 is 16 amino acids. The CDR3 coding sequence is TGTGCCAGCAGTGAAGATGGGAGGGGAAGCACAGATACGCAGTATTTT. As protein: CASSEDGRGSTDTQYF.

The gene calls are TRBV2 and TRBJ1-3; 7 nucleotides align to TRBD1. The CDR3 length is 15 residues. Germline V gene sequence: CDR1 SNHLY, CDR2 FYNNEI. Germline trimming cut 5 bases from V and 4 bases from J; bases unmatched to any gene: 8. CDR3 residues: CASSLRGTAGNTIYF. The CDR3 DNA reads TGTGCCAGCAGTCTTAGGGGGACAGCCGGAAACACCATATATTTT.

This clone came up a few times. The chain carries TRBV21-1 and TRBJ1-5. TRBV21-1 is designated a pseudogene. The CDR3 runs to 13 residues. Written as DNA, the CDR3 is TGTGCCAGGAAAATTGGGGGGGTCCAGCCCCAGCATTTT. Encoded protein: CARKIGGVQPQHF.

The chain is built from TRBV11-3 and TRBJ1-1; D unresolved. CDR1 is SGHNT, CDR2 YENEEA, per germline. This CDR3 spans 13 amino acids. The V end was cut by 2 bases, the J end by 0 bases, with 4 bases between. The CDR3, as DNA: TGTGCCAGCAGCTTAACAGTGAACACTGAAGCTTTCTTT. Translating it yields CASSLTVNTEAFF.

This clone was counted between two and nine times. The rearrangement joins TRBV28 to TRBJ1-6; TRBD1 matches 7 bases. V shed 6 bases, J shed 7 bases, and the junction held 9 bases outside the gene matches. Germline CDR1 and CDR2: MDHEN and SYDVKM. CDR3 length equals 15 residues. The CDR3, as DNA: TGTGCCAGCAGCGCGACAGGGCCGGGCAATTCACCCCTCCACTTT. This codes for CASSATGPGNSPLHF.

The rearrangement uses TRBV2 and TRBJ1-6, with D unresolved. The V gene's germline CDR1 is SNHLY and CDR2 FYNNEI. The CDR3 loop spans 14 amino acids. Trimming removed 7 bases from V and 0 bases from J, with 7 bases in between. CDR3 in amino acids: CASNPSSYNSPLHF. CDR3 DNA: TGTGCCAGCAACCCGAGCTCCTATAATTCACCCCTCCACTTT.

This clone was observed once. The chain recombines TRBV5-8 with TRBJ2-5; tentative D call: TRBD2 (6 bases). In germline, CDR1 is SGHTS, CDR2 YDEGEE. The V and J ends lost 1 base and 1 base respectively, with 8 bases between them. This CDR3 is built from 14 residues. The chain's CDR3 is CASSLWGVQETQYF. CDR3 DNA sequence: TGTGCCAGCAGCTTGTGGGGGGTCCAAGAGACCCAGTACTTC.

The V call is TRBV13, the J call TRBJ2-1, with D uncertain. The germline gives CDR1 PRHDT, CDR2 FYEKMQ (reference sequence). Trimming shortened V by 5 bases and J by 0 bases, and 17 bases separated the two germline ends. There are 17 residues in the CDR3. CDR3 loop: CASSPRGQSRSYNEQFF. For the CDR3, the DNA is TGTGCCAGCAGCCCCCGTGGGCAGTCGCGCTCCTACAATGAGCAGTTCTTC.

The rearrangement uses TRBV14 and TRBJ1-2; the D gene is possibly TRBD1 (6 bases). This CDR3 has 14 amino acids. Trimming took 5 bases from V and 5 from J, leaving 15 bases between them. The germline V gene encodes CDR1 SGHDN and CDR2 FVKESK. Written as DNA, the CDR3 is TGTGCCAGCAGCGAACAGGGTTGGGGGTATGGCTACACCTTC. Protein sequence: CASSEQGWGYGYTF.

The CDR3 nucleotides read TGTGCCAGCATAGACCCAAGGGGTGGGAACACTGAAGCTTTCTTT. It encodes CASIDPRGGNTEAFF. The chain has TRBV28 and TRBJ1-1; the D gene is possibly TRBD1 (5 bases). The V end was cut by 7 bases, the J end by 1 base, with 16 bases between. Germline CDR1 and CDR2: MDHEN and SYDVKM. The CDR3 is 15 residues long.

This chain uses TRBV5-1 with TRBJ1-1, with D possibly TRBD1 on 6 matching bases. The germline CDR1 and CDR2 sequences are SGHRS and YFSETQ. Deletions cut 4 bases from V and 3 bases from J, with 16 bases between. The CDR3 has 15 residues. CDR3 region: CASSHVGSGDTEAFF. Written as DNA, the CDR3 is TGCGCCAGCAGCCACGTAGGGTCAGGGGACACTGAAGCTTTCTTT.

The chain uses TRBV2 and TRBJ1-2; the match to TRBD1 covers 9 bases. Germline V gives CDR1 SNHLY, CDR2 FYNNEI. Unmatched junction bases numbered 4, after V lost 5 bases and J lost 0 bases. This CDR3 region has 15 residues. CDR3 protein: CASSIQGASNYGYTF. In nucleotides, the CDR3 is TGTGCCAGCAGTATACAGGGGGCGTCTAACTATGGCTACACCTTC.

The genes are TRBV7-9 and TRBJ1-2; possible D gene TRBD1, 6 bases. The V end lost 3 bases, the J end lost 6 bases, and 23 bases lay between the germline ends. Per the germline V gene, CDR1 is SEHNR and CDR2 is FQNEAQ (reference sequence). This CDR3 contains 17 residues. The CDR3 sequence is CASSFFRAGASVDGYTF. In nucleotides, the CDR3 is TGTGCCAGCAGCTTTTTCCGGGCGGGGGCCTCCGTTGATGGCTACACCTTC.

The chain recombines TRBV6-6 with TRBJ1-2, with D possibly matching TRBD1 (6 bases). Germline-derived CDR1 and CDR2 are MNHNY and SVGAGI (reference sequence). The CDR3 consists of 14 residues. With 5 bases removed from V and 2 bases from J, the gap between germline ends came to 12 bases. CDR3 residues: CASSGYDRNYGYTF. The CDR3 DNA reads as TGTGCCAGCAGTGGATATGACAGGAACTATGGCTACACCTTC.

In the case of this clone: Sequence at one end of the junction differs from germline and may be a read error. The rearrangement joins TRBV7-9 to TRBJ1-1; D is uncertain. The CDR3 runs to 11 residues. Germline V gives CDR1 SEHNR, CDR2 FQNEAQ (reference sequence). For the CDR3, the DNA is TGTTCCAGCAGCCCGGAGGCTGAAGCTTTCTTT. This encodes CSSSPEAEAFF.

This chain uses TRBV6-5 with TRBJ2-5, with 7 bases identical to TRBD2. Germline lookup yields CDR1 MNHEY and CDR2 SVGAGI. Unmatched junction bases numbered 9, after V lost 6 bases and J lost 5 bases. CDR3 length: 14 residues. For the CDR3, the DNA is TGTGCCAGCAGGTCCCCGGCGGGGGTGGAGACCCAGTACTTC. Translated, it gives CASRSPAGVETQYF.

This clone has only one observation. The genes are TRBV4-1 and TRBJ1-1, with D possibly being TRBD1 (5 bases). Germline values: CDR1 MGHRA, CDR2 YSYEKL. Trimming took 2 bases from V and 0 from J, leaving 13 bases between them. CDR3 length: 16 residues. The CDR3 DNA is TGCGCCAGCAGCCAATATCCGACAGAAATGAACACTGAAGCTTTCTTT. Translation gives CASSQYPTEMNTEAFF.

In DNA form, the CDR3 reads TGTGCCAGCAGTTACCGGGACAAGGGCTCTTGGCCCCAGCATTTT. It yields the protein CASSYRDKGSWPQHF. This sequence joins TRBV6-5 and TRBJ1-5; weak D call: TRBD1 (6 bases). V lost 2 bases and J lost 9, with 17 bases in between. This CDR3 region has 15 residues. Germline CDR1 is MNHEY and CDR2 is SVGAGI.

This clone has a single count. The chain carries TRBV7-9 and TRBJ1-2; D is ambiguous. Per germline, CDR1 SEHNR and CDR2 FQNEAQ (reference sequence). CDR3 length: 11 amino acids. V was pared by 4 bases and J by 5 bases, with 5 bases between. In nucleotides, the CDR3 is TGTGCCAGCAGCTCCCTTTATGGCTACACCTTC. Its translation is CASSSLYGYTF.

This clone was seen only once. V gene TRBV10-3 combines with J gene TRBJ2-3; D uncertain. This CDR3 region has 15 residues. Germline V lookup: CDR1 ENHRY, CDR2 SYGVKD. Trimming took 2 bases from V and 0 from J, leaving 9 bases between them. The CDR3 region is CAISESLSSTDTQYF. The CDR3 DNA follows: TGTGCCATCAGTGAGAGCTTGTCTAGCACAGATACGCAGTATTTT.

The chain employs TRBV28 and TRBJ1-5; D might be TRBD1 (5 bases). The length of the CDR3 is 15 residues. V was shortened by 8 bases and J by 0 bases, with 14 bases between the two germline ends. Germline V lookup: CDR1 MDHEN, CDR2 SYDVKM. The CDR3 region has the DNA TGTGCCAGCGACGAACAGGACTATAGCAATCAGCCCCAGCATTTT. It yields the protein CASDEQDYSNQPQHF.